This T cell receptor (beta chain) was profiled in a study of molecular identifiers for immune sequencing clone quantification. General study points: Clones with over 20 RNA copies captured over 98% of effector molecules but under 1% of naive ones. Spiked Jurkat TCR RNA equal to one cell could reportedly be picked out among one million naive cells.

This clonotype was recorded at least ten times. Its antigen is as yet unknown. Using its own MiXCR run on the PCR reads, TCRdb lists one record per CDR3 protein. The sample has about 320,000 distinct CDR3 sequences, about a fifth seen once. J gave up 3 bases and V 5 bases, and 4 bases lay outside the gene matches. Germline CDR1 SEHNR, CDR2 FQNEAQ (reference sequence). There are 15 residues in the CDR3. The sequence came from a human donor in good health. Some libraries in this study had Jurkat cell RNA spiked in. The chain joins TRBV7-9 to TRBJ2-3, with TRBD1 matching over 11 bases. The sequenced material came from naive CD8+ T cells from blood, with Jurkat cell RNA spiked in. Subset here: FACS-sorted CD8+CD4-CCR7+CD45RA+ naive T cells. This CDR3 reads CASSEDRGRTDTQYF. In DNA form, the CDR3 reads TGTGCCAGCAGCGAGGACAGGGGGCGAACAGATACGCAGTATTTT.